Each of the 16 T cell receptor beta chains below was sequenced from the same sample in a study of shared clonotypes between healthy human individuals. TCRdb's copy holds only in-frame clones and misses some; the assay was immunoSEQ multiplex PCR. Of 2 million to 3 million clones in the sample, roughly 93% were seen once. The sample consisted of naive CD4+ T cells from PBMCs. The subset here: CD45RA+ positively selected. Source of these receptors: a man in his late teens or twenties in good health. Some clones in this sample may be carry-over from other donors' samples.

This clone was recorded only once. V and J are TRBV4-3 and TRBJ1-2; perhaps TRBD1 as D (5 bases). Looked up from germline, CDR1 is LGHNA and CDR2 is YSLEER. The CDR3 is made up of 16 amino acids. V dropped 0 bases and J dropped 0 bases, with 11 bases sitting between them. The CDR3, as DNA: TGCGCCAGCAGCCAAGACCGGACACGAGCTAACTATGGCTACACCTTC. Its protein product is CASSQDRTRANYGYTF.

The chain uses TRBV29-1 and TRBJ1-2, with 10 bases that match TRBD1. This CDR3 comprises 15 residues. V shed 0 bases and J 8 bases; nucleotides not matched to a gene: 9. Germline CDR1 reads SQVTM; CDR2 reads ANQGSEA. CDR3 in amino acids: CSVEELGQGVGGYTF. CDR3 coding DNA: TGCAGCGTTGAAGAGTTAGGACAGGGGGTCGGAGGCTACACCTTC.

V usage is TRBV9 and J usage is TRBJ1-1; D is unclear. The CDR3 length is 15 residues. Germline CDR1 is SGDLS and CDR2 is YYNGEE. Trimming left V 1 base short and J 0 bases short, with 10 bases between. CDR3 nucleotide sequence: TGTGCCAGCAGCGTATACGGGGAGATGAACACTGAAGCTTTCTTT. Amino acid sequence: CASSVYGEMNTEAFF.

This sequence joins TRBV6-6 and TRBJ2-5, with TRBD1 identical over 12 bases. The J call may be incorrect, as the DNA end agrees better with TRBJ2-7. Looked up from germline, CDR1 is MNHNY and CDR2 is SVGAGI (reference sequence). The CDR3 extends over 14 amino acids. The CDR3 sequence is CASSSGQGADEQYF. CDR3 coding DNA: TGTGCCAGCAGTTCGGGACAGGGGGCTGACGAGCAGTACTTC.

The rearrangement links TRBV29-1 to TRBJ1-2; D call uncertain. This CDR3 region has 14 residues. The V end was cut by 0 bases, the J end by 2 bases, with 10 bases between. The germline V gene has CDR1 SQVTM and CDR2 ANQGSEA. CDR3 sequence: CSVEDRPQNYGYTF. DNA for the CDR3: TGCAGCGTTGAAGATAGACCGCAGAACTATGGCTACACCTTC. Filled out from reference TRBV29-1 and TRBJ1-2, the complete variable domain reads SAVISQKPSRDICQRGTSLTIQCQVDSQVTMMFWYRQQPGQSLTLIATANQGSEATYESGFVIDKFPISRPNLTFSTLTVSNMSPEDSSIYLCSVEDRPQNYGYTFGSGTRLTVV.

This rearrangement joins TRBV6-1 to TRBJ1-2, with a tentative D call TRBD1 (5 bases). Trimming removed 5 bases from V and 8 bases from J, with 15 bases in between. Germline V lookup: CDR1 MNHNS, CDR2 SASEGT. The CDR3 consists of 13 residues. CDR3 loop: CASSRDDKGGYTF. CDR3 DNA sequence: TGTGCCAGCAGTCGTGACGACAAGGGGGGCTACACCTTC.

Here the CDR3 DNA reads TGTGCCAGCAGCTTAGCGGGCGGGCAGGGGAGATCCTACGAGCAGTACTTC. Translated: CASSLAGGQGRSYEQYF. The rearrangement joins TRBV7-2 to TRBJ2-7; maybe TRBD1 (6 bases). V was clipped by 0 bases and J by 1 base, with 16 bases between them. The CDR3 loop spans 17 amino acids. Germline CDR1 and CDR2: SGHTA and FQGNSA.

V is TRBV4-2 and J is TRBJ1-4; possible D gene TRBD1, 6 bases. The CDR3 loop spans 15 amino acids. The germline V gene has CDR1 LGHNA and CDR2 YNFKEQ. V was shortened by 0 bases and J by 7 bases, with 12 bases between the two germline ends. For the CDR3, the DNA is TGTGCCAGCAGCCAAGATTCGGACAGAGGTGAAAAACTGTTTTTT. Its translation is CASSQDSDRGEKLFF.

This chain connects TRBV5-1 to TRBJ2-5; D gene unclear. This CDR3 comprises 14 residues. CDR1 and CDR2 (germline): SGHRS, YFSETQ. Trimming shortened V by 1 base and J by 4 bases, and 11 bases separated the two germline ends. CDR3 amino acids: CASSLYGIGETQYF. CDR3 DNA sequence: TGCGCCAGCAGCTTGTATGGTATTGGAGAGACCCAGTACTTC.

This clone was recorded only once. The chain joins TRBV15 to TRBJ2-7; D tentatively reads TRBD1 or TRBD2 (5 bases each). Trimming left V 2 bases short and J 2 bases short, with 13 bases between. This CDR3 comprises 15 residues. Germline V gives CDR1 LNHNV, CDR2 YYDKDF (reference sequence). CDR3 in amino acids: CATSRTRQGPYEQYF. CDR3 in DNA: TGTGCCACCAGCAGAACTCGGCAGGGACCCTACGAGCAGTACTTC. Looking up the rest from reference TRBV15 and TRBJ2-7 gives the full variable domain: DAMVIQNPRYQVTQFGKPVTLSCSQTLNHNVMYWYQQKSSQAPKLLFHYYDKDFNNEADTPDNFQSRRPNTSFCFLDIRSPGLGDTAMYLCATSRTRQGPYEQYFGPGTRLTVT.

This clone is a singleton in its sample. V usage is TRBV6-5 and J usage is TRBJ2-7; 7 positions agree with TRBD1. V lost 2 bases, J lost 2 bases, and 6 bases stayed unmatched. CDR3 size: 15 residues. Germline lookup yields CDR1 MNHEY and CDR2 SVGAGI. CDR3 sequence reads: CASSYRKTGTYEQYF. The CDR3 DNA sequence: TGTGCCAGCAGTTACCGGAAGACAGGGACCTACGAGCAGTACTTC.

The rearrangement links TRBV2 to TRBJ1-5; 8 positions agree with TRBD1. With V trimmed by 5 bases and J by 10 bases, 10 bases remained unmatched. Germline V gene data show CDR1 as SNHLY and CDR2 as FYNNEI. This CDR3 has 14 residues. As DNA, the CDR3 is TGTGCCAGCAGTACAGGGGGAAGAGTGATTCCCCAGCATTTT. Encoded protein: CASSTGGRVIPQHF.

The rearrangement uses TRBV18 and TRBJ2-7; unclear D gene. Germline lookup yields CDR1 KGHSH and CDR2 LQKENI. The CDR3 extends over 13 amino acids. V was cut by 6 bases and J by 5 bases, with 14 bases left in between. CDR3 residues: CASSKSTRNEQYF. CDR3 in DNA: TGTGCCAGCTCCAAATCAACTCGGAACGAGCAGTACTTC.

V gene TRBV28 combines with J gene TRBJ1-2; 9 bases fit TRBD1. The CDR3 has 15 amino acids. Germline V CDR1 and CDR2: MDHEN, SYDVKM. After removal of 5 bases from V and 5 bases from J, the junction contained 9 bases not matched to a gene. DNA of the CDR3: TGTGCCAGCAGTGTCACAGGGGGCCTTGGTTATGGCTACACCTTC. This codes for CASSVTGGLGYGYTF.

The chain recombines TRBV5-1 with TRBJ2-7; 15 nucleotides align to TRBD2. The CDR3 is made up of 15 amino acids. After removal of 3 bases from V and 4 bases from J, the junction contained 2 bases not matched to a gene. Germline CDR1 SGHRS, CDR2 YFSETQ. The CDR3, as DNA: TGCGCCAGCAGCTGGGGGACTAGCGGGAGGTACGAGCAGTACTTC. Translated, it gives CASSWGTSGRYEQYF.

The rearrangement joins TRBV18 to TRBJ2-1, with TRBD2 matching 12 bases. Germline V gene lookup returns CDR1 KGHSH and CDR2 LQKENI. The V gene end was trimmed by 4 bases and the J gene end by 7 bases; junction bases not matched to a gene: 11. There are 17 residues in the CDR3. The chain's CDR3 is CASSQTTSGSYGNEQFF. In nucleotides, the CDR3 is TGTGCCAGCTCACAGACGACTAGCGGGAGTTATGGGAATGAGCAGTTCTTC.